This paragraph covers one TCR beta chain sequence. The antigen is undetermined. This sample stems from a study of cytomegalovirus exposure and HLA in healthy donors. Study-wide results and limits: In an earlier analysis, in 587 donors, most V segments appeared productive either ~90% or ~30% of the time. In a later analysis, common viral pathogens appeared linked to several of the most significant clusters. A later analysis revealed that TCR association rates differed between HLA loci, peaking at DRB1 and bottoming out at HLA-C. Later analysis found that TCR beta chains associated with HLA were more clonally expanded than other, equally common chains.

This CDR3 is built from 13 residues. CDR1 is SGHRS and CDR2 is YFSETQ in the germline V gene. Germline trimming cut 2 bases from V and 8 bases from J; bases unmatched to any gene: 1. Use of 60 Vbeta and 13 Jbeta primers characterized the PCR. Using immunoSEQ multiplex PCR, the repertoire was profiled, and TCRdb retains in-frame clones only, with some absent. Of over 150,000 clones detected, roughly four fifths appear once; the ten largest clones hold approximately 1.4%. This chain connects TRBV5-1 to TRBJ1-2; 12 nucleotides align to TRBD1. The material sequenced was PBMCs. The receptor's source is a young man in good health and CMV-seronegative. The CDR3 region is CASSFGTGGGYTF. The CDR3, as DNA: TGCGCCAGCAGCTTTGGGACAGGGGGCGGCTACACCTTC.